These 24 T cell receptor beta chains originate from one sample sequenced in a study of blood T cells in healthy people across ages (dated by TCRdb to 2015 to 2017). Library creation used 5' RACE. Data came from an Illumina HiSeq 2500. A second roughly 7 to 11 cycle PCR used a sample-barcoded 5' primer and a J-beta primer mix. The public reads were reanalyzed by TCRdb: fastp trimming at Q25, MiXCR alignment, in-frame beta chains only. Identical CDR3 protein sequences are pooled into one entry, listed with their most common genes and DNA. In all, the sample holds approximately 900,000 distinct CDR3 sequences, and about 48% of those were seen once. Roughly an eighth of the sample rests with the top ten. The specimen was blood. These receptors were taken from a man aged 30 to 39 in good health.

The chain links TRBV9 to TRBJ2-1, with no clear D. The CDR3 consists of 12 residues. Germline CDR1 is SGDLS and CDR2 is YYNGEE. The V end lost 3 bases, the J end lost 12 bases, and 13 bases lay between the germline ends. The CDR3 DNA reads TGTGCCAGCAGCGCGTTACAAGGATGGCAGTTCTTC. Its translation is CASSALQGWQFF.

This clonotype showed up just a few times. This sequence joins TRBV6-1 and TRBJ2-3; D is unclear. V was trimmed by 1 base and J by 6 bases, leaving 11 bases between them. CDR1 is MNHNS, CDR2 SASEGT, per germline. The CDR3 has 14 residues. CDR3 nucleotides: TGTGCCAGCAGTGAAGGTACCTTGAGGGATACGCAGTATTTT. Its protein is CASSEGTLRDTQYF.

The chain joins TRBV6-2 or TRBV6-3 to TRBJ2-3; 8 bases agree with TRBD2. The CDR3 runs to 15 residues. In germline, CDR1 is MNHEY, CDR2 SVGEGT. J lost 4 bases, V lost 4 bases, and 7 bases had no gene match. CDR3 region: CASSSGLDAPDTQYF. The CDR3 bases are TGTGCCAGCAGTTCGGGACTAGACGCTCCAGATACGCAGTATTTT.

The chain employs TRBV3-1 and TRBJ2-1, with a tentative D call TRBD2 (5 bases). Germline V gene lookup returns CDR1 LGHDT and CDR2 YNNKEL (reference sequence). This CDR3 spans 16 amino acids. The V end was cut by 0 bases, the J end by 6 bases, with 15 bases between. In DNA, the CDR3 is TGTGCCAGCAGCCAAGATGTAAGGGAGAGTGGCAATGAGCAGTTCTTC. Protein sequence: CASSQDVRESGNEQFF.

This clonotype showed up just a few times. V usage is TRBV14 and J usage is TRBJ1-2; D not resolved. The length of the CDR3 is 13 residues. Trimming pared 1 base from V and 6 bases from J, leaving 9 bases between. CDR1 SGHDN and CDR2 FVKESK come from the germline V gene. The CDR3 DNA follows: TGTGCCAGCAGCCAAGGGCACAGAAATGGCTACACCTTC. Its protein product is CASSQGHRNGYTF.

The chain couples TRBV4-2 to TRBJ1-6; D is unclear. V was clipped by 0 bases and J by 7 bases, with 16 bases between them. The CDR3 is made up of 17 amino acids. CDR1 and CDR2 (germline): LGHNA, YNFKEQ. The CDR3 nucleotides are TGTGCCAGCAGCCAAGATAATGAAGGAGGTTGGAATTCACCCCTCCACTTT. This encodes CASSQDNEGGWNSPLHF.

This clonotype was seen more than once but under ten times. This sequence joins TRBV4-2 and TRBJ2-7; no clear D. Trimming pared 1 base from V and 0 bases from J, leaving 16 bases between. The germline gives CDR1 LGHNA, CDR2 YNFKEQ. CDR3 length: 17 amino acids. The DNA for the CDR3 is TGTGCCAGCAGCCAAGTAGCCGACGGGTCAAGCTCCTACGAGCAGTACTTC. It yields the protein CASSQVADGSSSYEQYF.

This clonotype was counted between two and nine times. This chain links TRBV10-3 with TRBJ2-5, with 9 bases fitting TRBD2. The CDR3 is 17 residues long. Per the germline V gene, CDR1 is ENHRY and CDR2 is SYGVKD. Trimming at V came to 0 bases and at J to 2 bases, leaving 7 bases not matched to a gene. CDR3 loop: CAISESPNSGGQETQYF. Here the CDR3 DNA reads TGTGCCATCAGTGAGTCCCCGAATAGCGGGGGTCAAGAGACCCAGTACTTC.

J is TRBJ2-1 and V is TRBV10-3, with 7 bases matching TRBD1. The DNA end is a closer match to TRBJ2-7, so the J assignment may be wrong. The CDR3 contains 16 residues. CDR1 and CDR2 (germline): ENHRY, SYGVKD. CDR3 in amino acids: CAISEASGGSYNEQYF. The CDR3 bases are TGTGCCATCAGTGAGGCCTCAGGGGGTTCCTACAATGAGCAGTACTTC.

This clonotype was picked up a small number of times. The chain recombines TRBV7-9 with TRBJ1-2, with TRBD1 matching over 7 bases. Losses at the gene ends were 3 bases for V and 7 bases for J; bases not matched to a gene: 8. Per germline, CDR1 SEHNR and CDR2 FQNEAQ (reference sequence). The CDR3 contains 14 residues. CDR3 DNA: TGTGCCAGCAGCTTCGATGGCAGGGGGTTTGGCTACACCTTC. It specifies CASSFDGRGFGYTF. Supplemented by reference TRBV7-9 and TRBJ1-2, the full variable domain reads DTGVSQNPRHKITKRGQNVTFRCDPISEHNRLYWYRQTLGQGPEFLTYFQNEAQLEKSRLLSDRFSAERPKGSFSTLEIQRTEQGDSAMYLCASSFDGRGFGYTFGSGTRLTVV.

The CDR3 region is CSASGWGVDNSPLHF. CDR3 in DNA: TGCAGTGCTAGTGGCTGGGGGGTCGATAATTCACCCCTCCACTTT. This chain uses TRBV20-1 with TRBJ1-6, with D perhaps matching TRBD1 (5 bases). This CDR3 has 15 residues. Between the trimmed V and J ends, which lost 3 bases and 5 bases, there was a span of 14 bases. Germline V gene sequence: CDR1 DFQATT, CDR2 SNEGSKA (reference sequence).

This chain uses TRBV5-1 with TRBJ2-7; D is tentatively TRBD1 or TRBD2 (5 bases each). Germline V gives CDR1 SGHRS, CDR2 YFSETQ. The V end was cut by 4 bases, the J end by 5 bases, with 19 bases between. CDR3 length: 15 amino acids. The CDR3 region is CASSRAGDPENEQYF. The CDR3, as DNA: TGCGCCAGCAGCCGCGCCGGGGACCCAGAGAACGAGCAGTACTTC. Variable domain in full (rest from reference TRBV5-1 and TRBJ2-7): KAGVTQTPRYLIKTRGQQVTLSCSPISGHRSVSWYQQTPGQGLQFLFEYFSETQRNKGNFPGRFSGRQFSNSRSEMNVSTLELGDSALYLCASSRAGDPENEQYFGPGTRLTVT.

The chain employs TRBV2 and TRBJ1-1, with 7 bases lining up with TRBD1. The trim removed 1 base at V and 2 bases at J, leaving 4 bases unmatched. This CDR3 comprises 15 residues. CDR1 is SNHLY and CDR2 is FYNNEI in the germline V gene. CDR3 loop: CASSEVGQVNTEAFF. The CDR3 nucleotides read TGTGCCAGCAGTGAAGTAGGACAGGTTAACACTGAAGCTTTCTTT.

The chain couples TRBV6-2 or TRBV6-3 to TRBJ2-3; possibly TRBD1 for D (6 bases). Per germline, CDR1 MNHEY and CDR2 SVGEGT. Trimming took 5 bases from V and 3 from J, leaving 12 bases between them. The CDR3 extends over 14 amino acids. The CDR3 reads CASSESGATDTQYF. CDR3 sequence (DNA): TGTGCCAGCAGTGAATCAGGGGCTACAGATACGCAGTATTTT.

This clonotype was observed a handful of times. This chain links TRBV7-8 with TRBJ2-4; D perhaps matches TRBD1 (5 bases). Germline-derived CDR1 and CDR2 are SGHVS and FQNEAQ. This CDR3 has 15 residues. The V and J ends lost 0 bases and 5 bases respectively, with 11 bases between them. The CDR3 nucleotides are TGTGCCAGCAGCTTAGCGGGGCTAGACCAAAACATTCAGTACTTC. As protein: CASSLAGLDQNIQYF. The variable domain in full, with the rest retrieved from reference TRBV7-8 and TRBJ2-4, is GAGVSQSPRYKVAKRGQDVALRCDPISGHVSLFWYQQALGQGPEFLTYFQNEAQLDKSGLPSDRFFAERPEGSVSTLKIQRTQQEDSAVYLCASSLAGLDQNIQYFGAGTRLSVL.

V usage is TRBV29-1 and J usage is TRBJ2-1; possibly TRBD2 for D (6 bases). Trimming removed 6 bases from V and 1 base from J, with 16 bases in between. This CDR3 is built from 15 residues. Germline V gene lookup returns CDR1 SQVTM and CDR2 ANQGSEA. CDR3 loop: CSVDQRVRSYNEQFF. The CDR3, as DNA: TGCAGCGTGGATCAGCGGGTTCGGTCCTACAATGAGCAGTTCTTC.

CDR3 sequence (DNA): TGCGCCAGCAGCCAAGGGGACACTCCCTACGAGCAGTACTTC. It translates to CASSQGDTPYEQYF. The chain uses TRBV4-1 and TRBJ2-7; D may be TRBD1 (6 bases). V was cut by 1 base and J by 2 bases, with 9 bases left in between. The CDR3 runs to 14 residues. Germline V gene sequence: CDR1 MGHRA, CDR2 YSYEKL.

For this clonotype: The junction departs from germline at one end; a sequencing error may be responsible. The chain employs TRBV6-1 and TRBJ1-4; a weak D match, TRBD1 (6 bases). CDR3 length: 16 residues. Per the germline V gene, CDR1 is MNHNS and CDR2 is SASEGT. The CDR3 DNA reads as TGTGCCAGCGCGGTGGGGGCGCGGGCCGGGAGTGAAGAACTGTTTTTT. Its translation: CASAVGARAGSEELFF.

This rearrangement joins TRBV28 to TRBJ1-2, with 8 bases matching TRBD1. The CDR3 is made up of 14 amino acids. Germline V gene lookup returns CDR1 MDHEN and CDR2 SYDVKM. V lost 9 bases, J lost 4 bases, and 10 bases stayed unmatched. The CDR3 loop is CASLRTGLGYGYTF. CDR3 in DNA: TGTGCCAGTCTACGGACAGGGCTTGGCTATGGCTACACCTTC.

The V and J genes are TRBV12-3 or TRBV12-4 and TRBJ2-1; 7 bases align to TRBD1. Losses at the gene ends were 3 bases for V and 1 base for J; bases not matched to a gene: 9. The length of the CDR3 is 17 residues. This CDR3 is CASSFLGQTKSYNEQFF. In nucleotides, the CDR3 is TGTGCCAGCAGTTTTCTGGGACAGACAAAATCCTACAATGAGCAGTTCTTC.

The chain joins TRBV7-2 to TRBJ1-4; no clear D. Trimming removed 4 bases at V and 0 bases at J, with 15 bases between. CDR3 length: 17 amino acids. CDR1 and CDR2 from the germline V gene are SGHTA and FQGNSA. The CDR3 DNA follows: TGTGCCAGCAGCTCCCCGGGCCGGCAGGCAACTAATGAAAAACTGTTTTTT. It specifies CASSSPGRQATNEKLFF.

In its sample, this clonotype was seen a few times. The chain has TRBV20-1 and TRBJ2-1; 10 bases fit TRBD2. The CDR3 is 15 residues long. The germline V gene encodes CDR1 DFQATT and CDR2 SNEGSKA (reference sequence). V trimming: 4 bases; J trimming: 5 bases; junction bases outside the gene matches: 8. CDR3 nucleotide sequence: TGCAGTGCTAACCGCCCGGGACTAGCGAACAATGAGCAGTTCTTC. It is translated as CSANRPGLANNEQFF.

This clonotype showed up just once. The chain carries TRBV6-5 and TRBJ1-4; D unresolved. Germline V lookup: CDR1 MNHEY, CDR2 SVGAGI. Trimming removed 0 bases from V and 3 bases from J, with 11 bases in between. This CDR3 comprises 16 residues. DNA for the CDR3: TGTGCCAGCAGTTACTCTTCGGGGAGGGCTAATGAAAAACTGTTTTTT. Its protein product is CASSYSSGRANEKLFF.

This sequence joins TRBV5-6 and TRBJ1-1, with D tentatively TRBD1 (5 bases). V dropped 0 bases and J dropped 3 bases, with 9 bases sitting between them. The CDR3 is 14 amino acids. Germline assignment: CDR1 SGHDT and CDR2 YYEEEE. CDR3 bases: TGTGCCAGCAGCTTGGGCCTAGGGGACACTGAAGCTTTCTTT. Translation gives CASSLGLGDTEAFF.